The 7 T cell receptor beta chains presented below share a single source sample, sequenced in a study of blood T cell repertoires in COVID-19. Libraries were prepared by immunoSEQ multiplex PCR; TCRdb keeps only in-frame clonotypes and omits some of them. Of around 450,000 clones listed, around 90% are singletons. Sequencing input: PBMCs or T cells enriched from blood (not recorded which). These receptors were obtained from a woman under 30 who had recovered from COVID-19.

The chain couples TRBV9 to TRBJ2-1; 7 nucleotides align to TRBD1. J lost 4 bases, V lost 3 bases, and 1 base had no gene match. The CDR3 length is 13 residues. Germline V gene data show CDR1 as SGDLS and CDR2 as YYNGEE. CDR3 sequence reads: CASSAGQYNEQFF. The CDR3 bases are TGTGCCAGCAGCGCGGGACAGTACAATGAGCAGTTCTTC.

The V gene is TRBV11-2, the J gene TRBJ1-2; tentatively, D is TRBD1 (5 bases). The germline V gene has CDR1 SGHAT and CDR2 FQNNGV. The V and J ends lost 0 bases and 5 bases respectively, with 13 bases between them. This CDR3 is built from 15 residues. CDR3 coding DNA: TGTGCCAGCAGCTTAGAACCGGCAGGGAGGTATGGCTACACCTTC. Translated: CASSLEPAGRYGYTF.

This clone has more than one count but fewer than ten. The chain has TRBV30 and TRBJ1-5; unclear D gene. Germline CDR1 reads GTSNPN; CDR2 reads SVGIG (reference sequence). Trimming removed 5 bases from V and 4 bases from J, with 12 bases in between. This CDR3 is 13 amino acids long. The CDR3 DNA reads as TGTGCCTGGGCCGGGGAGAATAATCAGCCCCAGCATTTT. As protein: CAWAGENNQPQHF.

The chain couples TRBV11-1 to TRBJ2-1; the match to TRBD1 covers 9 bases. V lost 0 bases and J lost 8; bases outside the gene matches: 8. This CDR3 is built from 16 residues. Germline V lookup: CDR1 SGHAT, CDR2 FQDESV (reference sequence). The CDR3 spells CASSLAEPQGADEQFF. The CDR3 DNA is TGTGCCAGCAGCTTAGCCGAGCCACAGGGGGCCGATGAGCAGTTCTTC.

This chain joins TRBV14 and TRBJ2-1, with 10 bases aligning to TRBD2. The V and J ends lost 1 base and 0 bases, in that order; junction bases with no gene match: 6. Germline V gene lookup returns CDR1 SGHDN and CDR2 FVKESK. CDR3 length equals 18 residues. The DNA of the CDR3 is TGTGCCAGCAGCCAAGGGGCTAGCGGGGGCCCCTCCTACAATGAGCAGTTCTTC. It is translated as CASSQGASGGPSYNEQFF.

The gene calls are TRBV6-1 and TRBJ1-2; D is perhaps TRBD1 (5 bases). V was shortened by 3 bases and J by 3 bases, with 11 bases between the two germline ends. There are 14 residues in the CDR3. The V gene's germline CDR1 is MNHNS and CDR2 SASEGT. The chain's CDR3 is CASSEEQAHYGYTF. For the CDR3, the DNA is TGTGCCAGCAGTGAGGAACAGGCCCACTATGGCTACACCTTC.

This clone was counted many times. The gene calls are TRBV2 and TRBJ1-5; the match to TRBD1 covers 9 bases. Trimming took 7 bases from V and 6 from J; bases not matched to a gene: 10. The CDR3 runs 15 residues. Germline V CDR1 and CDR2: SNHLY, FYNNEI. CDR3 residues: CASKSGQGEVQPQHF. The DNA for the CDR3 is TGTGCCAGCAAGTCGGGACAGGGAGAAGTTCAGCCCCAGCATTTT.